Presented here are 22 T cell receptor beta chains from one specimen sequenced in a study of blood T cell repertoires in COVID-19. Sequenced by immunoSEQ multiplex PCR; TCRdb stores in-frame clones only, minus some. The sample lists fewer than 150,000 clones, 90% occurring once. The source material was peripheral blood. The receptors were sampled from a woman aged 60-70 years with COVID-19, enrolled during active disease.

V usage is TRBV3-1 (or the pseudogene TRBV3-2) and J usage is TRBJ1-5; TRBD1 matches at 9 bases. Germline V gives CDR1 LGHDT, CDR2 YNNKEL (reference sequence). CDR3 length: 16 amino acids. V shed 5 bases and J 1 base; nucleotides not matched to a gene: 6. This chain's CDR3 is CASSLGQGRSNQPQHF. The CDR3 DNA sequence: TGTGCCAGCAGCTTGGGACAGGGCCGGAGCAATCAGCCCCAGCATTTT.

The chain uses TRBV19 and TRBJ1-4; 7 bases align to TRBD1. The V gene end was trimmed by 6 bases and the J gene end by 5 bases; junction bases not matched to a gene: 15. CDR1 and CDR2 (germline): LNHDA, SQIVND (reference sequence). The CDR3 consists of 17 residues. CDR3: CASRTWKDRLENEKLFF. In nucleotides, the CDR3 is TGTGCCAGTAGGACCTGGAAGGACAGGCTCGAGAATGAAAAACTGTTTTTT.

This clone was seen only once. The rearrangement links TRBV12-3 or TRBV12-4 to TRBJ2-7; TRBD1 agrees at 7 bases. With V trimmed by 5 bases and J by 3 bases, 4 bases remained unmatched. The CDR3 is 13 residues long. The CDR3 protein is CASSGDSNYEQYF. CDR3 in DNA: TGTGCCAGCAGTGGGGACAGTAACTACGAGCAGTACTTC.

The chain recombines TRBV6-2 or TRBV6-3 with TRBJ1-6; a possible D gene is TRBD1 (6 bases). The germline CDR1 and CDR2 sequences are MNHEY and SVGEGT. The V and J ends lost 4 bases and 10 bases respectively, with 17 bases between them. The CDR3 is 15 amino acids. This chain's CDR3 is CASSSPDSPRSPLHF. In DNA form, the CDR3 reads TGTGCCAGCAGTTCCCCGGACAGTCCGCGGTCACCCCTCCACTTT.

CDR3 sequence: CASRGQSNSPLHF. The CDR3 DNA is TGTGCCAGCAGAGGACAGAGTAATTCACCCCTCCACTTT. The V gene is TRBV11-2, the J gene TRBJ1-6; perhaps TRBD1 as D (6 bases). Germline V gene data show CDR1 as SGHAT and CDR2 as FQNNGV. The length of the CDR3 is 13 residues. The V and J ends lost 6 bases and 6 bases respectively, with 9 bases between them.

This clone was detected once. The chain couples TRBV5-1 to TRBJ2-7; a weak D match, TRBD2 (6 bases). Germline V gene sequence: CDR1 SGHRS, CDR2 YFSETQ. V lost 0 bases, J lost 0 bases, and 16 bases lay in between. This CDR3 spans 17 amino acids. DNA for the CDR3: TGCGCCAGCAGCTTGGCCCCCGGGACTGAGGCCTCCTACGAGCAGTACTTC. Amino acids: CASSLAPGTEASYEQYF. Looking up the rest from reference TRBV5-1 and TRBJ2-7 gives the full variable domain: KAGVTQTPRYLIKTRGQQVTLSCSPISGHRSVSWYQQTPGQGLQFLFEYFSETQRNKGNFPGRFSGRQFSNSRSEMNVSTLELGDSALYLCASSLAPGTEASYEQYFGPGTRLTVT.

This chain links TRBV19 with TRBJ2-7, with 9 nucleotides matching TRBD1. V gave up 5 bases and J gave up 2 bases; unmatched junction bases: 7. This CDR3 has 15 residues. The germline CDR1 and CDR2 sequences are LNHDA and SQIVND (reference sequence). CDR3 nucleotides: TGTGCCAGTAGTTCTACGGGACAGGGCGCCTACGAGCAGTACTTC. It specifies CASSSTGQGAYEQYF.

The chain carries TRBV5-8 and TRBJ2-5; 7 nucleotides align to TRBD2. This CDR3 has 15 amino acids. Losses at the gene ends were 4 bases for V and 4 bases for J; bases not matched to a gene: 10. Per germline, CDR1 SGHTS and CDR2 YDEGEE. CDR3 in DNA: TGTGCCAGCAGCGCAGGGAGGGGTATACGAGAGACCCAGTACTTC. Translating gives CASSAGRGIRETQYF.

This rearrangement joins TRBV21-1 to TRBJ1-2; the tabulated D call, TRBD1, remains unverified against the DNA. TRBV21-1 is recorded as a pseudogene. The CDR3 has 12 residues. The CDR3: CASAWGLYGYTF. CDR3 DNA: TGTGCCAGCGCATGGGGGCTGTATGGCTACACCTTC.

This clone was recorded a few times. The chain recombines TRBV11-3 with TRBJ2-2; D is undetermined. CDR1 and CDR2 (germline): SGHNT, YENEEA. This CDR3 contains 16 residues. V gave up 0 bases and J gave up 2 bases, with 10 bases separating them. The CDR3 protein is CASSLDGSVNTGELFF. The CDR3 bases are TGTGCCAGCAGCTTAGATGGCTCCGTTAACACCGGGGAGCTGTTTTTT.

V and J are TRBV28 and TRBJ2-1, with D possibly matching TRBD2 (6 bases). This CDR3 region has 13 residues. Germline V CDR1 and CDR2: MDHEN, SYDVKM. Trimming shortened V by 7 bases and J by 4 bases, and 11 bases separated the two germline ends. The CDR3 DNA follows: TGTGCCAGCATTAGGGACTCGTACAATGAGCAGTTCTTC. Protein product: CASIRDSYNEQFF. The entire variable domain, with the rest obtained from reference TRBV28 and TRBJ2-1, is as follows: DVKVTQSSRYLVKRTGEKVFLECVQDMDHENMFWYRQDPGLGLRLIYFSYDVKMKEKGDIPEGYSVSREKKERFSLILESASTNQTSMYLCASIRDSYNEQFFGPGTRLTVL.

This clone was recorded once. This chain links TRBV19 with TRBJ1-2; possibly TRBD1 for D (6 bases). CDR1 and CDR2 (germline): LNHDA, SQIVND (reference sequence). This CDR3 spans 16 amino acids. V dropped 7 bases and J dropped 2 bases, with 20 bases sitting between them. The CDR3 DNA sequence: TGTGCCAGTACCCGGTTGACAGGCGGGGGGAACTATGGCTACACCTTC. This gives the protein CASTRLTGGGNYGYTF.

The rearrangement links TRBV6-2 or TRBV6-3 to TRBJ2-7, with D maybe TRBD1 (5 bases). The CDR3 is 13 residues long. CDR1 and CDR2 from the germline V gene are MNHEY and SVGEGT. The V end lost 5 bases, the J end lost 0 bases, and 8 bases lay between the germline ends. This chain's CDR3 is CASSLDNSYEQYF. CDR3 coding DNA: TGTGCCAGCAGTCTGGACAACTCCTACGAGCAGTACTTC.

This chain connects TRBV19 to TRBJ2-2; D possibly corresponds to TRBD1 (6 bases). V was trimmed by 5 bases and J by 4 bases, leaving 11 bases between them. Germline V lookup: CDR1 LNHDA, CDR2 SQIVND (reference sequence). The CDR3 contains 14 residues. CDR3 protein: CASSEQGSTGELFF. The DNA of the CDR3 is TGTGCCAGTAGTGAACAGGGTAGCACCGGGGAGCTGTTTTTT.

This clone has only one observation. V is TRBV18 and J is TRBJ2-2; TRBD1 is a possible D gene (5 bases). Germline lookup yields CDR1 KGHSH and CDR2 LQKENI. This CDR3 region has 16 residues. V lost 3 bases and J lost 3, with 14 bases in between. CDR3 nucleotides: TGTGCCAGCTCACCGAATTCAGGGTCCCACACCGGGGAGCTGTTTTTT. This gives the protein CASSPNSGSHTGELFF.

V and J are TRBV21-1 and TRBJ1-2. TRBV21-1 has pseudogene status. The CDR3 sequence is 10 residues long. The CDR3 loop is CARRDLGYTF. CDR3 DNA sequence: TGTGCCCGCCGGGACTTGGGCTACACCTTC.

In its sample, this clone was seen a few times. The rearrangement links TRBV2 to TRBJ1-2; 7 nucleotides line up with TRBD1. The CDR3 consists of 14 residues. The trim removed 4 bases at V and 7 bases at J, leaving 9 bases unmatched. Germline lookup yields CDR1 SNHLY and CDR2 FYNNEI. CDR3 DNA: TGTGCCAGCAGTGGGATGACAGGGTATGGTGGCTACACCTTC. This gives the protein CASSGMTGYGGYTF.

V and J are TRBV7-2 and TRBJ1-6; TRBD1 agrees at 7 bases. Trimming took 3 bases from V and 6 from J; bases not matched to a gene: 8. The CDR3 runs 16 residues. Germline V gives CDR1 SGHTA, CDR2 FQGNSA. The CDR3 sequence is CASSLSGGTANSPLHF. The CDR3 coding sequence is TGTGCCAGCAGCTTGTCGGGCGGGACAGCTAATTCACCCCTCCACTTT.

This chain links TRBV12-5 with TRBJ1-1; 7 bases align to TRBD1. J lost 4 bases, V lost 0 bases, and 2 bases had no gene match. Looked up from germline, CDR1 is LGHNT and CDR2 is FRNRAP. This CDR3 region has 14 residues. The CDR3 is CASGLVQGPTEAFF. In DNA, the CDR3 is TGTGCTAGTGGTTTGGTACAGGGGCCCACTGAAGCTTTCTTT.

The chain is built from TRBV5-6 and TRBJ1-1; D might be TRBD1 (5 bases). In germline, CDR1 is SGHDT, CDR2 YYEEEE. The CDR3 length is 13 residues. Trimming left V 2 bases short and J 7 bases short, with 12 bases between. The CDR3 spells CASSFAGPGEAFF. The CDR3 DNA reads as TGTGCCAGCAGCTTCGCAGGGCCGGGTGAAGCTTTCTTT.

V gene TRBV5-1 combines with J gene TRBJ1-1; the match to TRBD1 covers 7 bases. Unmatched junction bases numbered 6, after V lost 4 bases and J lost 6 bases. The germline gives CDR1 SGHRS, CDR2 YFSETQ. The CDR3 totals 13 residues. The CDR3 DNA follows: TGCGCCAGCAGCCCGGGACAGAGGGCTGAAGCTTTCTTT. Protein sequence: CASSPGQRAEAFF.

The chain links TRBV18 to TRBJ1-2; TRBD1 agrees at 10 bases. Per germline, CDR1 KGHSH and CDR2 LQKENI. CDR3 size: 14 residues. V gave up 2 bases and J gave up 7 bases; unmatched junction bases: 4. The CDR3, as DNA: TGTGCCAGCTCACCAGGGGACAGGGGCTCTGGCTACACCTTC. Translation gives CASSPGDRGSGYTF. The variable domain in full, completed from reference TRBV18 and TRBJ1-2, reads NAGVMQNPRHLVRRRGQEARLRCSPMKGHSHVYWYRQLPEEGLKFMVYLQKENIIDESGMPKERFSAEFPKEGPSILRIQQVVRGDSAAYFCASSPGDRGSGYTFGSGTRLTVV.